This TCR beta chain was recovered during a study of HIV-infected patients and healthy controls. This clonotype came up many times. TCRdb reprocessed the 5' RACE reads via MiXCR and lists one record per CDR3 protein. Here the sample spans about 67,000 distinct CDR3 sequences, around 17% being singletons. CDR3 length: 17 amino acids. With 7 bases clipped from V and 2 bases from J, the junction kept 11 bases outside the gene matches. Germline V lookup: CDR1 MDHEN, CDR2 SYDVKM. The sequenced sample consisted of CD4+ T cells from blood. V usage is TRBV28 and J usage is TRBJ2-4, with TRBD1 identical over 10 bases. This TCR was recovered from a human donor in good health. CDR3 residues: CASTPAGTGVSKNIQYF. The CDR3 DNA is TGTGCCAGCACCCCGGCCGGGACAGGGGTTTCCAAAAACATTCAGTACTTC. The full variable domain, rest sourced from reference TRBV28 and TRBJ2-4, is DVKVTQSSRYLVKRTGEKVFLECVQDMDHENMFWYRQDPGLGLRLIYFSYDVKMKEKGDIPEGYSVSREKKERFSLILESASTNQTSMYLCASTPAGTGVSKNIQYFGAGTRLSVL.